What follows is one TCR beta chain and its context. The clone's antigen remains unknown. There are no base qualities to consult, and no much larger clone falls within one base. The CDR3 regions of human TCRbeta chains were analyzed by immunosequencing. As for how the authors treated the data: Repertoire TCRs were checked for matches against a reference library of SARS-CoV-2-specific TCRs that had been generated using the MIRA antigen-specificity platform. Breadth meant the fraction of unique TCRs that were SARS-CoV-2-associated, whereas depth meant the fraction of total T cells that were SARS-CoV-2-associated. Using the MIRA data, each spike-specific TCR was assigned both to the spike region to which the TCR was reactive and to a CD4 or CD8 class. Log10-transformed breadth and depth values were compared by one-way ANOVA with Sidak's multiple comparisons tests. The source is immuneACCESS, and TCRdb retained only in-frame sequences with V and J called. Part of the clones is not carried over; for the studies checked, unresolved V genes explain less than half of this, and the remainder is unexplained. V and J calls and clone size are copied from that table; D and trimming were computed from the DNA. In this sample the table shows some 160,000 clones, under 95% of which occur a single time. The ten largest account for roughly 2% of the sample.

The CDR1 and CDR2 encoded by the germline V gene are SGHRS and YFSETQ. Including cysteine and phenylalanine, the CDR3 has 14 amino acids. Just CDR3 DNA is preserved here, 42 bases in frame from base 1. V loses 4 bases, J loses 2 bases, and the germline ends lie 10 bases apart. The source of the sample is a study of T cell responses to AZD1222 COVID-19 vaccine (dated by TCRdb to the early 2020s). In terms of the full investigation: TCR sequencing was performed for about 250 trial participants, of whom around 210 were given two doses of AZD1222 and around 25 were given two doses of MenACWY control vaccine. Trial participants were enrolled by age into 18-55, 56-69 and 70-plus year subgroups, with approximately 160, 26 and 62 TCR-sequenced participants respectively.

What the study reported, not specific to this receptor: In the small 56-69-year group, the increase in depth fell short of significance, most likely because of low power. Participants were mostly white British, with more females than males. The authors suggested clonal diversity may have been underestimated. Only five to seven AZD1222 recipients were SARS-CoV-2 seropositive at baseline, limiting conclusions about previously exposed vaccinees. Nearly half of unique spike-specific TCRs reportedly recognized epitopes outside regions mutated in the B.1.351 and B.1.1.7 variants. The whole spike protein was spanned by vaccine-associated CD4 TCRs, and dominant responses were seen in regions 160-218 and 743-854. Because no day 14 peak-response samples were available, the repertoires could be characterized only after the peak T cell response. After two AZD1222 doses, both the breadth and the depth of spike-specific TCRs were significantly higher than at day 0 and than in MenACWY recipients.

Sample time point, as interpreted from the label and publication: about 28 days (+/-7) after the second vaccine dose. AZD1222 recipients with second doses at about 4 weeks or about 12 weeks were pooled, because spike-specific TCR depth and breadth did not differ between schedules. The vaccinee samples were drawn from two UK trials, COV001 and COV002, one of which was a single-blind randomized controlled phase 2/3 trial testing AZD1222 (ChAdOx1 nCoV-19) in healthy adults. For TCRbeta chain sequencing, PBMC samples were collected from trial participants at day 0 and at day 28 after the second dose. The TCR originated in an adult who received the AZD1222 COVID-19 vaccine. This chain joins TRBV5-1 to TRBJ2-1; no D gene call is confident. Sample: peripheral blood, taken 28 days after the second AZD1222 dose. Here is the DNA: TGCGCCAGCAGCGCCCGTGGGCCCTACAATGAGCAGTTCTTC. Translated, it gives CASSARGPYNEQFF. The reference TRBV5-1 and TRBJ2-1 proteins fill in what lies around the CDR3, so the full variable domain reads KAGVTQTPRYLIKTRGQQVTLSCSPISGHRSVSWYQQTPGQGLQFLFEYFSETQRNKGNFPGRFSGRQFSNSRSEMNVSTLELGDSALYLCASSARGPYNEQFFGPGTRLTVL.